The rows below give T cell receptor beta chains drawn from one sample of a study of chemoradiotherapy in HPV16-positive cancers. TCRdb's table, derived via immunoSEQ multiplex PCR, lists solely in-frame clones and lacks some. The sample lists about 5,000 clones, about three quarters occurring once. This specimen was taken from a patient who underwent chemoradiotherapy. The receptors were sampled from a human donor with HPV-associated anogenital cancer. The CDR3 runs from the conserved cysteine through the conserved F or W. The D gene is left open where the match is weak. Expanded clones are given a class, and other clones once, few, many or no size at all.

size	D	J	V	DNA	CDR3
once	NA	TRBJ1-4	TRBV7-9	TGTGCCAGCAGCTTACGGGGCGCGGGGGAAAAACTGTTTTTT	CASSLRGAGEKLFF
NA	NA	TRBJ1-5	TRBV11-2	TGTGCCAGCAGCTTAGTCGGGGGTAGCAATCAGCCCCAGCATTTT	CASSLVGGSNQPQHF
NA	NA	TRBJ1-1	TRBV28	TGTGCCAGCAACGAGGCGGGGAGCACTGAAGCTTTCTTT	CASNEAGSTEAFF
few	TRBD2	TRBJ2-7	TRBV30	TGTGCCTGGAGTGTCCTAGCGGGAAGAGGCGAGCAGTACTTC	CAWSVLAGRGEQYF
NA	TRBD2	TRBJ2-7	TRBV9	TGTGCCAGCAGCGTTAGCGGGGGGGTTACCTACGAGCAGTACTTC	CASSVSGGVTYEQYF
NA	NA	TRBJ1-6	TRBV28	TGTGCCAGCAGTTTAAATGGGAAGCCCCTCCACTTT	CASSLNGKPLHF
NA	NA	TRBJ1-1	TRBV11-2	TGTGCCAGCAGCCTCGTTATGATACCGAACACTGAAGCTTTCTTT	CASSLVMIPNTEAFF
NA	NA	TRBJ2-7	TRBV19	TGTGCCACCACGGACTCTTACGAGCAGTACTTC	CATTDSYEQYF
NA	NA	TRBJ1-6	TRBV2	TGTGCCAGCAGTGAAGCCCGGCAGGAGAATTCACCCCTCCACTTT	CASSEARQENSPLHF
few	NA	TRBJ2-3	TRBV7-7	TGTGCCAGCAGCTTAGAGTGGGCAGATACGCAGTATTTT	CASSLEWADTQYF
NA	NA	TRBJ1-5	TRBV5-6	TGTGCCAGCAGCTTGGGTAGGAACAATCAGCCCCAGCATTTT	CASSLGRNNQPQHF
NA	NA	TRBJ1-3	TRBV18	TGTGCCAGCTCAGACCGGGGATCAAGTTTTGGGACCATATATTTT	CASSDRGSSFGTIYF
few	NA	TRBJ1-1	TRBV12-5	TGTGCTAGTGGTTACGACAGGTTGAACACTGAAGCTTTCTTT	CASGYDRLNTEAFF
NA	NA	TRBJ1-4	TRBV4-3	TGCGCCAGCAGCCAGGATGGTCCGGGGACCAGGGAAAAACTGTTTTTT	CASSQDGPGTREKLFF
NA	NA	TRBJ2-7	TRBV2	TGTGCCAGCAGTCAGGGGGGGGGAGGGATCCACTCCTACGAGCAGTACTTC	CASSQGGGGIHSYEQYF
NA	TRBD2	TRBJ2-7	TRBV25-1	TGTGCCAGCAGTGGACGTCGGCGGGGGTCCTACGAGCAGTACTTC	CASSGRRRGSYEQYF
NA	NA	TRBJ1-2	TRBV14	TGTGCCAGCAGCCAAGAGGTGACGGGGCGCATGTGGAGCGGCTACACCTTC	CASSQEVTGRMWSGYTF
NA	TRBD1	TRBJ2-3	TRBV25-1	TGTGCCAGCAGTGAATGGGAAGCAGGGGGCTCAGATACGCAGTATTTT	CASSEWEAGGSDTQYF
few	NA	TRBJ1-1	TRBV7-9	TGTGCCAGCAGCTTAGATCGGGGATCCACTGAAGCTTTCTTT	CASSLDRGSTEAFF
NA	TRBD2	TRBJ2-7	TRBV18	TGTGCCAGCTCACCAGCGAAAACTAGCGGGGTCCTCGAGCAGTACTTC	CASSPAKTSGVLEQYF
few	TRBD1	TRBJ2-3	TRBV9	TGTGCCAGCAGCGGGGGACAGTACTTCGATACGCAGTATTTT	CASSGGQYFDTQYF
once	NA	TRBJ2-7	TRBV28	TGTGCCAGCAGTTTATATGCTCAGGGCGAACCTACCTACGAGCAGTACTTC	CASSLYAQGEPTYEQYF
NA	NA	TRBJ1-6	TRBV7-8	TGTGCCAGCAGCCCCAGTCCGGAGACAAATTCACCCCTCCACTTT	CASSPSPETNSPLHF
few	NA	TRBJ1-4	TRBV9	TGTGCCAGCAGCGTAGCGGGGGCGCCGGGGGAAAAACTGTTTTTT	CASSVAGAPGEKLFF
few	NA	TRBJ2-7	TRBV6-6	TGTGCCAGCAGCCCTAGCTCCTACGAGCAGTACTTC	CASSPSSYEQYF
NA	NA	TRBJ2-1	TRBV30	TGTGCCTGGATCAGCGGCCCCTACAATGAGCAGTTCTTC	CAWISGPYNEQFF
NA	TRBD1	TRBJ2-2	TRBV2	TGTGCCAGCAGAGGGACAGGGGGAAACACCGGGGAGCTGTTTTTT	CASRGTGGNTGELFF
NA	TRBD2	TRBJ2-5	TRBV15	TGTGCCACCAGCAGAGTAGCGGGGGTGGAGACCCAGTACTTC	CATSRVAGVETQYF
few	TRBD1	TRBJ1-1	TRBV11-2	TGTGCCAGCAGCCCTCCCGGACAGGCCGGTGAAGCTTTCTTT	CASSPPGQAGEAFF
NA	NA	TRBJ1-2	TRBV7-2	TGTGCCAGCAGCTCGCCCGGGCGGGGGTTGGGCTACACCTTC	CASSSPGRGLGYTF
NA	TRBD1	TRBJ2-7	TRBV11-3	TGTGCCAGCAGCACCCGACAGGGGTCCTACGAGCAGTACTTC	CASSTRQGSYEQYF
NA	TRBD1	TRBJ1-1	TRBV7-9	TGTGCCAGCAGCAAACAGGGGGCGGGAACTGAAGCTTTCTTT	CASSKQGAGTEAFF
once	TRBD1	TRBJ2-2	TRBV4-3	TGCGCCAGCAGCCCTCGGGGACAGGGCAGGACCGGGGAGCTGTTTTTT	CASSPRGQGRTGELFF
NA	TRBD1	TRBJ2-3	TRBV27	TGTGCCAGCAGTCCCGGGACAGGGCGCACAGATACGCAGTATTTT	CASSPGTGRTDTQYF
few	TRBD2	TRBJ2-1	TRBV7-9	TGTGCCAGCAGCGAGGACCCGGGAGGGGGTGAGCAGTTCTTC	CASSEDPGGGEQFF
NA	NA	TRBJ2-7	TRBV27	TGTGCCAGCAGTTCCTACGGGACCGTGAGCTCCTACGAGCAGTACTTC	CASSSYGTVSSYEQYF
few	NA	TRBJ2-7	TRBV29-1	TGCAGCGTTACCGCAGACTTCTCCTACGAGCAGTACTTC	CSVTADFSYEQYF
NA	NA	TRBJ1-2	TRBV6-1	TGTGCCAGCAGTCCCCATCGGGGAAGCTATGGCTACACCTTC	CASSPHRGSYGYTF
NA	TRBD2	TRBJ2-1	TRBV6-5	TGTGCCAGCAGTTACCGAGCGGGGGGTGGCGATGAGCAGTTCTTC	CASSYRAGGGDEQFF
NA	NA	TRBJ1-3	TRBV7-8	TGTGCCAGCAGCTTAGGTGGGCCTGACGGAAACACCATATATTTT	CASSLGGPDGNTIYF
NA	NA	TRBJ1-1	TRBV19	TGTGCCAGTAGTATAGACCCGTACCGGCTAAAGATGAACACTGAAGCTTTCTTT	CASSIDPYRLKMNTEAFF
NA	NA	TRBJ1-1	TRBV6-1	TGTGCCAGCAGCGACACAGGGTACACTGAAGCTTTCTTT	CASSDTGYTEAFF
few	TRBD1	TRBJ1-1	TRBV6-5	TGTGCCAGCAGTGGGGACAGAGTAAATGAAGCTTTCTTT	CASSGDRVNEAFF
NA	NA	TRBJ1-1	TRBV19	TGTGCCAGTAGTATTAGGGGGGGCACTGAAGCTTTCTTT	CASSIRGGTEAFF